This T cell receptor (beta chain) stems from a study of CD8+ T cells in alopecia areata. Study-wide results and caveats: Uncertain still, given a single nonresponder, is whether baseline CD8+ expansion links to response. Lesional scalp, notably in alopecia totalis/universalis, had clonality above that of normal scalp.

Noted treatment: oral pan-JAK inhibitor, 5-10 mg twice daily. Sampling of alopecia areata patients yielded lesional scalp punch biopsies as well as peripheral blood. PBMCs yielded sorted CD4+ and CD8+ T cells. About this clone itself: The antigen is not known.

TCR sequencing used cDNA made by reverse transcription of extracted RNA. Sequenced by immunoSEQ multiplex PCR; TCRdb stores in-frame clones only, minus some. The sample consists of more than 150,000 clones, about three fifths of them appearing once. V gave up 4 bases and J gave up 7 bases; unmatched junction bases: 9. CDR3 length: 16 amino acids. The germline CDR1 and CDR2 sequences are SGHNT and YYREEE (reference sequence). This specimen was CD4+ T cells sorted from blood, taken at week 4, from a patient treated with tofacitinib. This chain joins TRBV5-4 and TRBJ2-5; 14 nucleotides agree with TRBD2. The source of this sequence is a human donor with alopecia areata. CDR3 nucleotide sequence: TGTGCCAGCAGCCAATCGACTAGCGGGGGGGCCACGACCCAGTACTTC. As protein: CASSQSTSGGATTQYF.